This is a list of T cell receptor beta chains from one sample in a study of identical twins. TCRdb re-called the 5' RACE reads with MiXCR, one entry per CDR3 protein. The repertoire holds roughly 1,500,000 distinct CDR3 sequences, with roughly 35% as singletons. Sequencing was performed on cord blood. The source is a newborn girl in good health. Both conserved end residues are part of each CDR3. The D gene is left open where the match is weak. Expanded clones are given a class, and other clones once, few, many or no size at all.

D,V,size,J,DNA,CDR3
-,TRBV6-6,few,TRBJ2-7,TGTGCCAGCAGTTACCGTGTGTCCGAGCAGTACTTC,CASSYRVSEQYF
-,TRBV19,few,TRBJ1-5,TGTGCCACCGTTAACAATCAGCCCCAGCATTTT,CATVNNQPQHF
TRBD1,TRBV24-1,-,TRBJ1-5,TGTGCCACCAGTGAAGCCGGGACAGTCAATCAGCCCCAGCATTTT,CATSEAGTVNQPQHF
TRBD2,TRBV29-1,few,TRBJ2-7,TGCAGCGTTGTGTGGCTAGCGGGGTCCACCTCCTACGAGCAGTACTTC,CSVVWLAGSTSYEQYF
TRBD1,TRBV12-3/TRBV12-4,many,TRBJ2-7,TGTGCCAGCAGTTTGGGACAGGGGAGCGAGCAGTACTTC,CASSLGQGSEQYF
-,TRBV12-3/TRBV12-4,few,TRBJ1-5,TGTGCCAGCAGTTTAGCCAGGCTCAGCTTGGGCAATCAGCCCCAGCATTTT,CASSLARLSLGNQPQHF
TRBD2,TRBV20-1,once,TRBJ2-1,TGCAGTGCTACGCTGACTAGCGGTCCCTACAATGAGCAGTTCTTC,CSATLTSGPYNEQFF
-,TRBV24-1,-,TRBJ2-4,TGTGCCACCAGTGATCCCGACAATGAGCAGTACTTC,CATSDPDNEQYF
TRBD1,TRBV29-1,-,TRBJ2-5,TGCTCCCCGGGACAGGGGGTCCATGAGCAGTACTTC,CSPGQGVHEQYF
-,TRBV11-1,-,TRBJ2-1,TGTGCCAGCAGCTTAGGGGGGTCCGGTGAGCAGTTCTTC,CASSLGGSGEQFF
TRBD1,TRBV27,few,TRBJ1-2,TGTGCCAGCAGTTTATCGAGCGGGACAGATGGCTACACCTTC,CASSLSSGTDGYTF
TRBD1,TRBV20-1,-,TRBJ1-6,TGCAGTGCTAAGGACAGGGTCGGTTCACCCCTCCACTTT,CSAKDRVGSPLHF
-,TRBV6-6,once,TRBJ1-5,TGTGCCAGCAGCCATCGACAGACCCATCAGCCCCAGCATTTT,CASSHRQTHQPQHF
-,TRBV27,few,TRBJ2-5,TGTGCCAGCACCTCAGGTAGACAAGAGACCCAGTACTTC,CASTSGRQETQYF
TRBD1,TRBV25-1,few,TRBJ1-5,TGTGCCAGCAGTGAATACCACCCGGGACAGGGTTCAACTTCTCAGCCCCAGCATTTT,CASSEYHPGQGSTSQPQHF
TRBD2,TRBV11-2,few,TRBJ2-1,TGTGCCAGCAGCTTAGATCAGACTAGCGAGCAGTTCTTC,CASSLDQTSEQFF
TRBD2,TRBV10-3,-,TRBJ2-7,TGTGCCATCAGCCCCGGACTAGCGGCAAAACCCTACGAGCAGTACTTC,CAISPGLAAKPYEQYF
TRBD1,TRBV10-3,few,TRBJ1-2,TGTGCCATCAACAGGGGGCGAGACTATGGCTACACCTTC,CAINRGRDYGYTF
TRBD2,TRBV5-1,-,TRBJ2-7,TGCGCCAGCAGCTTGGAATTCTCGACAGCGGGAGATGAGCAGTACTTC,CASSLEFSTAGDEQYF
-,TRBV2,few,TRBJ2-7,TGTGCCAGCAGACCCCGGGACATATATTACGAGCAGTACTTC,CASRPRDIYYEQYF
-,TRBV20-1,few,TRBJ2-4,TGCAGTGCTAGATTCCGGGAGTTGAGGGAAAACATTCAGTACTTC,CSARFRELRENIQYF
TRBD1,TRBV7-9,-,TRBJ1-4,TGTGCCAGCAGCAGAGGGACAGGGGAGCCAACTAATGAAAAACTGTTTTTT,CASSRGTGEPTNEKLFF
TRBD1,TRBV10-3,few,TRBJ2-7,TGTGCCACCCAAGACAGGGGGAGCTCCTACGAGCAGTACTTC,CATQDRGSSYEQYF
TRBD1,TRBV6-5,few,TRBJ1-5,TGTGCCAGCAGACCCTCGGGACAGAGCAATCAGCCCCAGCATTTT,CASRPSGQSNQPQHF
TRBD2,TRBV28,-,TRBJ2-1,TGTGCCAGCAGTGTAGCTAGCGGGAAGATATACAATGAGCAGTTCTTC,CASSVASGKIYNEQFF
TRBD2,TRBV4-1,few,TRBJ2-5,TGCGCCAGCAGCCAACTGGGACTAGCGGGATTTTCTAATGAGCAGTACTTC,CASSQLGLAGFSNEQYF
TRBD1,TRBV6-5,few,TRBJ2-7,TGTGCCAGCAGTGACACGCGACAGGGTCACTGGGAGCAGTACTTC,CASSDTRQGHWEQYF
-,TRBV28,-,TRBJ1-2,TGTGCCAGCAGTTTGTTGGGGTTGGCAGGAGCTAACTATGGCTACACCTTC,CASSLLGLAGANYGYTF
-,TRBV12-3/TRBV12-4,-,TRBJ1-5,TGTGCCAGCAGTTTAGGGGGGACCTATCAGCCCCAGCATTTT,CASSLGGTYQPQHF
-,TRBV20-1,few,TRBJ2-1,TGCACCTACATCAGCTCCTACAATGAGCAGTTCTTC,CTYISSYNEQFF
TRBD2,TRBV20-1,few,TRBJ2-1,TGCAGTGTGTTCCGGGAGGGTGAGCAGTTCTTC,CSVFREGEQFF
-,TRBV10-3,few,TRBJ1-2,TGTGCCATCAGCCGGGACATTAACTATGGCTACACCTTC,CAISRDINYGYTF
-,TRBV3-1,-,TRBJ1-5,TGTGCCAGCAGCCAAGTGCAAGGGGGGCCCCAGCATTTT,CASSQVQGGPQHF
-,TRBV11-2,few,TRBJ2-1,TGTGCCAGCAGCCCCAAGTGGAATGAGCAGTTCTTC,CASSPKWNEQFF
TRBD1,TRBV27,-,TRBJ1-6,TGTGCCAGCAGTTCCAAACAGGGGGGTAATTCACCCCTCCACTTT,CASSSKQGGNSPLHF
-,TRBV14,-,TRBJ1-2,TGTGCCAGCAGCCAAGCACGTTGGTATGGCTACACCTTC,CASSQARWYGYTF
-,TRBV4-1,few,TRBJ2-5,TGCGCCAGCAGCCAAGGGACTACCAATGAGCAGTACTTC,CASSQGTTNEQYF
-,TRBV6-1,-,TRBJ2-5,TGTGCCAGCACCTTTAGCGAACCCAAAAGAAAGTACCAAGAGACCCAGTACTTC,CASTFSEPKRKYQETQYF
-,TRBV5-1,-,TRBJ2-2,TGCGCCAGCAGCTTGGCCGGACAAAACACCGGGGAGCTGTTTTTT,CASSLAGQNTGELFF
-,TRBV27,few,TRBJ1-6,TGTGCCAGCAGGCCTCGACAGTTCTCTAATTCACCCCTCCACTTT,CASRPRQFSNSPLHF
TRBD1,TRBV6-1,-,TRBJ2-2,TGTGCCAGCAGTAAACTAGGGGGCGCCGGGGAGCTGTTTTTT,CASSKLGGAGELFF
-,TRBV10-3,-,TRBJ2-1,TGTGCCAACCGGGACTGGAAACACAATGGGCAGTTCTTC,CANRDWKHNGQFF
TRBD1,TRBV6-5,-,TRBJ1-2,TGTGCCAGCAGTTACTCGCAGGGGGCGTATAACTATGGCTACACCTTC,CASSYSQGAYNYGYTF
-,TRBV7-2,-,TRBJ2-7,TGTGCCAGCAGCTCCACACAGGGACGGGCCTACGAGCAGTACTTC,CASSSTQGRAYEQYF
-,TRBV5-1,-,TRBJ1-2,TGCGCCAGCAGGCAAGTTACAGGAGCGGGATTCTATGGCTACACCTTC,CASRQVTGAGFYGYTF
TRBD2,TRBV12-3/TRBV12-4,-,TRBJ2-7,TGTGCCAGCAGTTTTACGGCGGGAGGGCCGTATGAGCAGTACTTC,CASSFTAGGPYEQYF
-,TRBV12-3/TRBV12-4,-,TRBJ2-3,TGTGCCAGCAGTTTCCCCAGGACCTACACAGATACGCAGTATTTT,CASSFPRTYTDTQYF
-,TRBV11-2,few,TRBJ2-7,TGTGCCAGCAGCTCTATTAAATACTCCTACGAGCAGTACTTC,CASSSIKYSYEQYF
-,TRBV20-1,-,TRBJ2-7,TGCAGTGCCCCCGGGACCCCACGCTCCTACGAGCAGTACTTC,CSAPGTPRSYEQYF